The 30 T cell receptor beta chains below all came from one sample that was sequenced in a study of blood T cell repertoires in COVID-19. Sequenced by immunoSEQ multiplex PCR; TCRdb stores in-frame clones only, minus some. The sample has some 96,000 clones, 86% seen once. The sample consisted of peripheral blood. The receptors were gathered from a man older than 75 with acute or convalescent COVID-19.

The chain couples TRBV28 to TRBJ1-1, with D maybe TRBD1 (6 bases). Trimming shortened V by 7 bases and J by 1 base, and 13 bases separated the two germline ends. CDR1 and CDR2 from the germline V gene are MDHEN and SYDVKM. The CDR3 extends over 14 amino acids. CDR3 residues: CASTSGAENTEAFF. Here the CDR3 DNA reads TGTGCCAGCACCTCAGGGGCAGAGAACACTGAAGCTTTCTTT.

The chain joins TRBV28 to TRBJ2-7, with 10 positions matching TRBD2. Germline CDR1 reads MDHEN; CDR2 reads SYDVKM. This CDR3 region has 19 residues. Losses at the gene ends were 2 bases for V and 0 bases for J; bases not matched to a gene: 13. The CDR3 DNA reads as TGTGCCAGCAGTTTACGCTCACGGCGGACTAGCGGTTCCTCCTACGAGCAGTACTTC. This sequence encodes CASSLRSRRTSGSSYEQYF.

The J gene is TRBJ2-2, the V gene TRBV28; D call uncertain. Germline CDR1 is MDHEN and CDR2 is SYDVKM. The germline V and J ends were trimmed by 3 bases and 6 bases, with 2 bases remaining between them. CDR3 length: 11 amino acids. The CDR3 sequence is CASSFAGELFF. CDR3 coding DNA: TGTGCCAGCAGTTTCGCCGGGGAGCTGTTTTTT.

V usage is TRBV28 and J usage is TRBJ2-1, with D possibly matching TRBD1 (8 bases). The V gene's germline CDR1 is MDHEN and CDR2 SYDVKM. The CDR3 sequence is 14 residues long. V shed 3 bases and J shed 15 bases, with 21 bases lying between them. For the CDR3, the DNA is TGTGCCAGCAGTTTTTCGCAGGGGGCGGGGGATGGGTTCTTC. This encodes CASSFSQGAGDGFF.

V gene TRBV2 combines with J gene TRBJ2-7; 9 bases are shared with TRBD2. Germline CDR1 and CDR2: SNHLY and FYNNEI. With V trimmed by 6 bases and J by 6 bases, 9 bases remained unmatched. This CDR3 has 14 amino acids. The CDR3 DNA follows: TGTGCCAGCAGCCTGCGGGGGGGAGGATTCGAGCAGTACTTC. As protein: CASSLRGGGFEQYF. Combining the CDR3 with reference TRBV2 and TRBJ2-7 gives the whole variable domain EPEVTQTPSHQVTQMGQEVILRCVPISNHLYFYWYRQILGQKVEFLVSFYNNEISEKSEIFDDQFSVERPDGSNFTLKIRSTKLEDSAMYFCASSLRGGGFEQYFGPGTRLTVT.

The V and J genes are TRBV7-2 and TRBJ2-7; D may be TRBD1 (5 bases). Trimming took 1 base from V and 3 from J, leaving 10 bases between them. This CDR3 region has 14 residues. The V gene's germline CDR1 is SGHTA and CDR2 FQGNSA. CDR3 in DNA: TGTGCCAGCAGCTTAGTCCAGGGAAGCTACGAGCAGTACTTC. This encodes CASSLVQGSYEQYF.

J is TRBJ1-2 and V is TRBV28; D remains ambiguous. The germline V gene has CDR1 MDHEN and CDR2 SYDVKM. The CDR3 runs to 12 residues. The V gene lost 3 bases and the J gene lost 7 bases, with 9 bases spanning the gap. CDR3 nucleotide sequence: TGTGCCAGCAGTTTTGTGGAGTCTGGCTACACCTTC. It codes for CASSFVESGYTF.

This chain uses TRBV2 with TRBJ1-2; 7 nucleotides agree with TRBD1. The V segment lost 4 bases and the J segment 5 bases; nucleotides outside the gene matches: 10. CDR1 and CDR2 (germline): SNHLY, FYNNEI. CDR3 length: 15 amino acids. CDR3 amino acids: CASSARTGSGYGYTF. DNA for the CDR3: TGTGCCAGCAGTGCCCGGACAGGTTCGGGGTATGGCTACACCTTC.

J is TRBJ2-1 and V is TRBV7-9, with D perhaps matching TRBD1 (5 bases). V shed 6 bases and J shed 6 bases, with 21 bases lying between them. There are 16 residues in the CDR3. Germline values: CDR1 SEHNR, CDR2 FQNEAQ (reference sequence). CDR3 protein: CASSFNSGNGRNEQFF. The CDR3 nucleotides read TGTGCCAGCAGTTTCAACTCAGGGAATGGGCGCAATGAGCAGTTCTTC.

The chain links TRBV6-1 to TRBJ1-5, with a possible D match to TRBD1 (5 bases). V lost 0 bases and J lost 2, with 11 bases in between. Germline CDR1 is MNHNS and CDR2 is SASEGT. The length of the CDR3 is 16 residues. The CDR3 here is CASSEAWGGGNQPQHF. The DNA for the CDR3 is TGTGCCAGCAGTGAAGCCTGGGGAGGGGGCAATCAGCCCCAGCATTTT.

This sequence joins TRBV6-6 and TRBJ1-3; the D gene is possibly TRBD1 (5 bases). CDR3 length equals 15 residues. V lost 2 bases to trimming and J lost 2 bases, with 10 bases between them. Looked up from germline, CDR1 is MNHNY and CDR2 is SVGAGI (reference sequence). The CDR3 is CASSYEQGAGNTIYF. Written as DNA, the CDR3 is TGTGCCAGCAGTTACGAGCAGGGCGCTGGAAACACCATATATTTT.

CDR3 coding DNA: TGTGCCAGCAGCTTATTCTCGCGACATTCGTCCACAGATACGCAGTATTTT. It yields the protein CASSLFSRHSSTDTQYF. The rearrangement joins TRBV7-8 to TRBJ2-3; no clear D. Between the trimmed V and J ends, which lost 2 bases and 2 bases, there was a span of 17 bases. The CDR3 sequence is 17 residues long. Germline V CDR1 and CDR2: SGHVS, FQNEAQ.

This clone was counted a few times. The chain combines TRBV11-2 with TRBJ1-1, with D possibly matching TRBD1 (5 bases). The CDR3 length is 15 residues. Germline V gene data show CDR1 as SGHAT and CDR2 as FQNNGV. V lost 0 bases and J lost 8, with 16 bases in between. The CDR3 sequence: CASSLDSGRGGEAFF. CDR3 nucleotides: TGTGCCAGCAGCTTAGACTCCGGGAGGGGCGGGGAAGCTTTCTTT.

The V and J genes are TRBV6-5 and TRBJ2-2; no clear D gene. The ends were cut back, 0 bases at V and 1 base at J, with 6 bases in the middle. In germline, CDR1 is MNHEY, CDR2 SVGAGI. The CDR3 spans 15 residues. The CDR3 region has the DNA TGTGCCAGCAGTTACTCGCCCAGGAACACCGGGGAGCTGTTTTTT. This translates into CASSYSPRNTGELFF.

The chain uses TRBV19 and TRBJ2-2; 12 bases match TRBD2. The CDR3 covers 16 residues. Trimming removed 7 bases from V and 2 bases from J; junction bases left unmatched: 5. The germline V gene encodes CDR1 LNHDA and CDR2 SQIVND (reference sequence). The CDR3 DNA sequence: TGTGCCAGTAAACCTAGCGGGAGGGTTAACACCGGGGAGCTGTTTTTT. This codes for CASKPSGRVNTGELFF. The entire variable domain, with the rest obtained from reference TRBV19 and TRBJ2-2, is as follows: DGGITQSPKYLFRKEGQNVTLSCEQNLNHDAMYWYRQDPGQGLRLIYYSQIVNDFQKGDIAEGYSVSREKKESFPLTVTSAQKNPTAFYLCASKPSGRVNTGELFFGEGSRLTVL.

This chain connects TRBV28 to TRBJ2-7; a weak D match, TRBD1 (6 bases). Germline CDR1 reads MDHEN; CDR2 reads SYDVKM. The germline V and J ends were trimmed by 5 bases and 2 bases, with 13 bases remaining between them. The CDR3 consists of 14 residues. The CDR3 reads CASSEQGRTYEQYF. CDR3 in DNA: TGTGCCAGCAGTGAACAGGGAAGAACCTACGAGCAGTACTTC.

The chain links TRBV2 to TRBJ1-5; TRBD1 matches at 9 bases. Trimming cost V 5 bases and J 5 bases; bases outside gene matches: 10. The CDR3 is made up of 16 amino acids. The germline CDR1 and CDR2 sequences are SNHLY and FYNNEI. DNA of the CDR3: TGTGCCAGCAGTCTTACCTTCGGGACAGGGTATCAGCCCCAGCATTTT. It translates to CASSLTFGTGYQPQHF. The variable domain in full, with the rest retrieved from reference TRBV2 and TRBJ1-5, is EPEVTQTPSHQVTQMGQEVILRCVPISNHLYFYWYRQILGQKVEFLVSFYNNEISEKSEIFDDQFSVERPDGSNFTLKIRSTKLEDSAMYFCASSLTFGTGYQPQHFGDGTRLSIL.

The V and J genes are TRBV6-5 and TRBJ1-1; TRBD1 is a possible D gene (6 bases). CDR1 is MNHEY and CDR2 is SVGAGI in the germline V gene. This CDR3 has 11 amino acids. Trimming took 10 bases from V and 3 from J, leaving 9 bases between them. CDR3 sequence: CATNRDTEAFF. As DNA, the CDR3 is TGTGCCACTAACAGGGACACTGAAGCTTTCTTT.

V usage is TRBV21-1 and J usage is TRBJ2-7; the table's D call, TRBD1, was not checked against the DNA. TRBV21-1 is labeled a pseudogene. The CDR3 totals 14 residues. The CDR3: CASSIPQAGYEQYF. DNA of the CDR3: TGTGCCAGCAGCATTCCCCAAGCAGGATACGAGCAGTACTTC.

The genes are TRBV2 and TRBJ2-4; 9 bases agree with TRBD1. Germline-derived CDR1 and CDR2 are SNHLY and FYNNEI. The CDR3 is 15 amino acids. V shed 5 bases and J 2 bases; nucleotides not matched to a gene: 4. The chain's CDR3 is CASSIQGATKNIQYF. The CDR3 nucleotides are TGTGCCAGCAGTATACAGGGGGCGACCAAAAACATTCAGTACTTC. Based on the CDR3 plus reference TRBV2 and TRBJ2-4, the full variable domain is EPEVTQTPSHQVTQMGQEVILRCVPISNHLYFYWYRQILGQKVEFLVSFYNNEISEKSEIFDDQFSVERPDGSNFTLKIRSTKLEDSAMYFCASSIQGATKNIQYFGAGTRLSVL.

The CDR3 sequence is CASSVGTGGWETQYF. CDR3 sequence (DNA): TGTGCCAGCAGCGTAGGGACAGGCGGCTGGGAGACCCAGTACTTC. The V gene is TRBV7-2, the J gene TRBJ2-5, with 8 bases that match TRBD1. This CDR3 has 15 residues. V lost 5 bases, J lost 5 bases, and 10 bases stayed unmatched. Germline V lookup: CDR1 SGHTA, CDR2 FQGNSA.

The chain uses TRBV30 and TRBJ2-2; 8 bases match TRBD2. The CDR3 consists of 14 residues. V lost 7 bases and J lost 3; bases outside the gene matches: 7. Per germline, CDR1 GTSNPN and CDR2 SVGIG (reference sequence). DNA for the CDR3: TGTGCCTTTAACAGCGGGAGAGACACCGGGGAGCTGTTTTTT. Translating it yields CAFNSGRDTGELFF.

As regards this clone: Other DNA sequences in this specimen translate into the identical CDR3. The CDR3 bases are TGTGCCAGCAGCCCAGACAGGGGATCCTACGAGCAGTACTTC. It yields the protein CASSPDRGSYEQYF. The chain employs TRBV6-5 and TRBJ2-7; 8 nucleotides line up with TRBD1. The CDR3 is 14 amino acids. The V and J ends lost 6 bases and 1 base, in that order; junction bases with no gene match: 5. Germline CDR1 is MNHEY and CDR2 is SVGAGI.

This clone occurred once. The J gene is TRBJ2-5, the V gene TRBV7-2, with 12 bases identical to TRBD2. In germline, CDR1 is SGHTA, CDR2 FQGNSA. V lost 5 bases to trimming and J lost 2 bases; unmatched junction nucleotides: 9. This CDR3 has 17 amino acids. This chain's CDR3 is CASSPGASGRVQETQYF. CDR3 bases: TGTGCCAGCAGCCCGGGCGCTAGCGGGAGGGTGCAAGAGACCCAGTACTTC.

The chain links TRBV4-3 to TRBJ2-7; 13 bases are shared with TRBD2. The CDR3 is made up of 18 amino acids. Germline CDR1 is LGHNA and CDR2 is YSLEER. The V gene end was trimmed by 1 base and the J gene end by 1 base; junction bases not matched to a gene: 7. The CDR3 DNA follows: TGCGCCAGCAGCCAAGGGGGACTAGCGGGATTAGCATCCTACGAGCAGTACTTC. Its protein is CASSQGGLAGLASYEQYF.

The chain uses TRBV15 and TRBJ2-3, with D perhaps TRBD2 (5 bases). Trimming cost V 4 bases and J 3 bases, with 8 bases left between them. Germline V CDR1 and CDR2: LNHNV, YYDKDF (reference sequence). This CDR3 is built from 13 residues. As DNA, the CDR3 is TGTGCCACCAGCACTCGGAGGACAGATACGCAGTATTTT. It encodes CATSTRRTDTQYF.

The CDR3 nucleotides are TGTGCCAGCAGTTTACGCACTAGCGGGAGAGGCTACAATGAGCAGTTCTTC. Protein sequence: CASSLRTSGRGYNEQFF. J is TRBJ2-1 and V is TRBV27; 11 bases fit TRBD2. The CDR3 loop spans 17 amino acids. Germline lookup yields CDR1 MNHEY and CDR2 SMNVEV (reference sequence). With V trimmed by 2 bases and J by 3 bases, 6 bases remained unmatched.

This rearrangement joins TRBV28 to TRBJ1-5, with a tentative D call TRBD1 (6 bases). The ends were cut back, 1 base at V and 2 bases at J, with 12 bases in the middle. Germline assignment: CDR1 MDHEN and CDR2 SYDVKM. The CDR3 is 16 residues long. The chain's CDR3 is CASSLSAGVGNQPQHF. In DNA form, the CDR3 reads TGTGCCAGCAGTTTATCGGCAGGGGTGGGCAATCAGCCCCAGCATTTT.

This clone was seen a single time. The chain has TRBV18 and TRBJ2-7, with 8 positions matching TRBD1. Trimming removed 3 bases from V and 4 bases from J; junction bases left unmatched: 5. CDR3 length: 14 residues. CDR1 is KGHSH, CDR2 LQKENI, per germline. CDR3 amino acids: CASSPRTGFYEQYF. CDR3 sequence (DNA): TGTGCCAGCTCACCCCGGACAGGGTTTTACGAGCAGTACTTC.

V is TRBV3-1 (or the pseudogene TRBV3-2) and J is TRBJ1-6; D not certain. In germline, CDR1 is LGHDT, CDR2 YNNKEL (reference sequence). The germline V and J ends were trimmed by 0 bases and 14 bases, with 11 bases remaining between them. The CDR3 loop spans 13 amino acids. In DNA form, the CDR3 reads TGTGCCAGCAGCCAAGATAGAACCGGGGCCCTCCACTTT. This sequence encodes CASSQDRTGALHF.